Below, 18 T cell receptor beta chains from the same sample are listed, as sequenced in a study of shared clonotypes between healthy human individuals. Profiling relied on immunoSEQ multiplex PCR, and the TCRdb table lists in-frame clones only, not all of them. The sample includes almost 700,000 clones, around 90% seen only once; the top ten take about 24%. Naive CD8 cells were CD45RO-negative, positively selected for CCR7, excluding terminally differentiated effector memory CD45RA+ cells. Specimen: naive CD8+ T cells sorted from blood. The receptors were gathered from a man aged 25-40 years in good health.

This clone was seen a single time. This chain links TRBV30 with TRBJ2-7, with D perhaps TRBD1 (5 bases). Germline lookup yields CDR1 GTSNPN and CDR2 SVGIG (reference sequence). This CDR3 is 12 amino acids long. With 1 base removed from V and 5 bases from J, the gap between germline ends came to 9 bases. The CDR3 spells CAWSEVTDEQYF. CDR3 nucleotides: TGTGCCTGGAGTGAAGTGACAGACGAGCAGTACTTC.

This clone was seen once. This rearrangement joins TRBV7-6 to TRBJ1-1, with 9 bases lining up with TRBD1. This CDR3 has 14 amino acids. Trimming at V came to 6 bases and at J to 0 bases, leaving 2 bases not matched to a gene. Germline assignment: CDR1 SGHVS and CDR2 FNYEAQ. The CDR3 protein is CASSRQGVNTEAFF. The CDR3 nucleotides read TGTGCCAGCAGTCGACAGGGGGTGAACACTGAAGCTTTCTTT.

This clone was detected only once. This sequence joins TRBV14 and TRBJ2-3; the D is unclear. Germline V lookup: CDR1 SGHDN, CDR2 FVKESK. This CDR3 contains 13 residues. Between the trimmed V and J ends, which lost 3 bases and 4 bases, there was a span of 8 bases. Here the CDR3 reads CASSQTFPDTQYF. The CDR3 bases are TGTGCCAGCAGCCAGACATTTCCAGATACGCAGTATTTT.

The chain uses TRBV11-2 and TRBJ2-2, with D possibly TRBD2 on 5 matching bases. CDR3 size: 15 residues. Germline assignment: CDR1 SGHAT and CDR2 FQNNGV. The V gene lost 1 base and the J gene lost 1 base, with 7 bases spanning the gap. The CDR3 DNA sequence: TGTGCCAGCAGCTTAGGAGGGATGAACACCGGGGAGCTGTTTTTT. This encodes CASSLGGMNTGELFF.

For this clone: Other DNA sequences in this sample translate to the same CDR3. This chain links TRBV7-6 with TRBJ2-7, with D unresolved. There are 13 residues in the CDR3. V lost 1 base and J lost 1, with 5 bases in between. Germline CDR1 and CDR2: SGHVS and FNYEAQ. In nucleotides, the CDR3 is TGTGCCAGCAGCTTAGGGGCTTCCTACGAGCAGTACTTC. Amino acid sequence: CASSLGASYEQYF.

CDR3 in DNA: TGTGCCAGCAGTTTATCGAGGGACTACCCCTACGAGCAGTACTTC. It is translated as CASSLSRDYPYEQYF. This chain connects TRBV27 to TRBJ2-7, with TRBD2 matching 7 bases. CDR1 is MNHEY and CDR2 is SMNVEV in the germline V gene (reference sequence). Trimming at V came to 0 bases and at J to 2 bases, leaving 4 bases not matched to a gene. CDR3 length: 15 residues.

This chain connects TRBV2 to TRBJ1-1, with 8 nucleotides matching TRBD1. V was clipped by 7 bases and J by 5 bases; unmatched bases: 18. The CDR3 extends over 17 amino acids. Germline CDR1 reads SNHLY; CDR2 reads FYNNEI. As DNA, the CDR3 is TGTGCCAGCACTTCGGCCGGCCCAGGGGGCGCAGGAACTGAAGCTTTCTTT. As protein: CASTSAGPGGAGTEAFF.

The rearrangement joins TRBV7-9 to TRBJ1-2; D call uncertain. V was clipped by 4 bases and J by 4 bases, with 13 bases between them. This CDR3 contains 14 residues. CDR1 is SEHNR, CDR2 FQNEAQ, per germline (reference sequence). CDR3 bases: TGTGCCAGCAGCTATAAGGGCAGTGTCTATGGCTACACCTTC. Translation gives CASSYKGSVYGYTF. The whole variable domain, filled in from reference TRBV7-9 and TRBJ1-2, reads DTGVSQNPRHKITKRGQNVTFRCDPISEHNRLYWYRQTLGQGPEFLTYFQNEAQLEKSRLLSDRFSAERPKGSFSTLEIQRTEQGDSAMYLCASSYKGSVYGYTFGSGTRLTVV.

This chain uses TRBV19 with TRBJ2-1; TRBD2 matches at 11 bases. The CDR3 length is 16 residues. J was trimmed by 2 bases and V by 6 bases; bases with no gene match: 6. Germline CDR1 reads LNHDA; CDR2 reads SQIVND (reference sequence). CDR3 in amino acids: CASSHFSGRAYNEQFF. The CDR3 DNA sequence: TGTGCCAGTAGCCACTTTAGCGGGAGGGCCTACAATGAGCAGTTCTTC.

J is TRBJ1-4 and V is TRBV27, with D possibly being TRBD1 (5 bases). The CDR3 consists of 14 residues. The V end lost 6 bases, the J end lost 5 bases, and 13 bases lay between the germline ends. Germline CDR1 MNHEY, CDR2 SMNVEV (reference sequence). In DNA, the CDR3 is TGTGCCAGCAGCCCTGGGGGGGGGAATGAAAAACTGTTTTTT. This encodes CASSPGGGNEKLFF.

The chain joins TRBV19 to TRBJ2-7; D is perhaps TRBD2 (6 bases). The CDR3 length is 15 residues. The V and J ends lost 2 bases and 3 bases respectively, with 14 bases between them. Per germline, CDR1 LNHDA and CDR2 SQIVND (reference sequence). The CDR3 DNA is TGTGCCAGTAGTATAACCGGCGGGGTGGGCTACGAGCAGTACTTC. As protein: CASSITGGVGYEQYF.

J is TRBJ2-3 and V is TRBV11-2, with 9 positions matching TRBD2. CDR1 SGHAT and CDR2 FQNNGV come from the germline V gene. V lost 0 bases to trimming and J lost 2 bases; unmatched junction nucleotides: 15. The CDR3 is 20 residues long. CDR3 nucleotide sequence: TGTGCCAGCAGCTTAGATTATTGGGGACTAGCCCGTACAGCCACAGATACGCAGTATTTT. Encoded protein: CASSLDYWGLARTATDTQYF.

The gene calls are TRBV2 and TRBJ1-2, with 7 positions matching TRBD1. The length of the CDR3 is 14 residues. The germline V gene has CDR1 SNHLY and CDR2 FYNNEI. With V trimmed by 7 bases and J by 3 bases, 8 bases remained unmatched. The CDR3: CASTVEGADYGYTF. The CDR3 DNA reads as TGTGCCAGCACGGTTGAGGGGGCAGACTATGGCTACACCTTC.

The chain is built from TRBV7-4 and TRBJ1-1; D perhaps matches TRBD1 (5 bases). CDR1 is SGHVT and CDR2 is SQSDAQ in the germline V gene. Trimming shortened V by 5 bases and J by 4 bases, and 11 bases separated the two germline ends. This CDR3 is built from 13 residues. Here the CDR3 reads CASSPTGLTEAFF. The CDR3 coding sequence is TGTGCCAGCAGCCCTACAGGTCTCACTGAAGCTTTCTTT.

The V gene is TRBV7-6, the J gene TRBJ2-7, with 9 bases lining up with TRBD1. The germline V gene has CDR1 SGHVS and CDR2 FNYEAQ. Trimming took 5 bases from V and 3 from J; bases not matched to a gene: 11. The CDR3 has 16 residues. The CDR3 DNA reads TGTGCCAGCAGCACCCCGGGACAGGGAGGATTCTACGAGCAGTACTTC. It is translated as CASSTPGQGGFYEQYF.

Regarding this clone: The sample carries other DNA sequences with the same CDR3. The CDR3 here is CSVGLAGAYEQYF. The CDR3 bases are TGCAGCGTTGGACTAGCGGGAGCTTACGAGCAGTACTTC. The chain uses TRBV29-1 and TRBJ2-7, with 12 bases fitting TRBD2. Germline V gene lookup returns CDR1 SQVTM and CDR2 ANQGSEA. The CDR3 spans 13 residues. With V trimmed by 4 bases and J by 4 bases, 2 bases remained unmatched.

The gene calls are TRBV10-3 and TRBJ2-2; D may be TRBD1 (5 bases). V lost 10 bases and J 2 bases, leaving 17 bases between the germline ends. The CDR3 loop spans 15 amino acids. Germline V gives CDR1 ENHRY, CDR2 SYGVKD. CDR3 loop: CATQMGPTNTGELFF. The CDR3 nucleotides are TGTGCCACCCAAATGGGGCCTACAAACACCGGGGAGCTGTTTTTT.

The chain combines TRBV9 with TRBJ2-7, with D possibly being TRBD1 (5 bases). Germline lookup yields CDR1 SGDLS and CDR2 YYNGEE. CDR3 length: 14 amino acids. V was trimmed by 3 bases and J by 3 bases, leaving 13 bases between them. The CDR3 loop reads CASSAGGASYEQYF. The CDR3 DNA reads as TGTGCCAGCAGCGCCGGTGGGGCCAGCTACGAGCAGTACTTC. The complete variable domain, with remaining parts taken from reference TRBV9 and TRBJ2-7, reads DSGVTQTPKHLITATGQRVTLRCSPRSGDLSVYWYQQSLDQGLQFLIQYYNGEERAKGNILERFSAQQFPDLHSELNLSSLELGDSALYFCASSAGGASYEQYFGPGTRLTVT.